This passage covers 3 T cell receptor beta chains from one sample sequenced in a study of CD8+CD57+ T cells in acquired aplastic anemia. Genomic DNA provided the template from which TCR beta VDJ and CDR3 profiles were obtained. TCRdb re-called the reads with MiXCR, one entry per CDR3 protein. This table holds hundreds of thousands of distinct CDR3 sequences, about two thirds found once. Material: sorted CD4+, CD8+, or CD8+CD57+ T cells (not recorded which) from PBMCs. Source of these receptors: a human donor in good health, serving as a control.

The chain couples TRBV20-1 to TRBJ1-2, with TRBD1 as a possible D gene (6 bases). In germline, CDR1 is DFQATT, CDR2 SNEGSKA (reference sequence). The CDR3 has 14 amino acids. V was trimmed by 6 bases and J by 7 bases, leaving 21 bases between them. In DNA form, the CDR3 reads TGCAGTGCCACCGACGGGGGCGATCACCGTGGCTACACCTTC. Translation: CSATDGGDHRGYTF.

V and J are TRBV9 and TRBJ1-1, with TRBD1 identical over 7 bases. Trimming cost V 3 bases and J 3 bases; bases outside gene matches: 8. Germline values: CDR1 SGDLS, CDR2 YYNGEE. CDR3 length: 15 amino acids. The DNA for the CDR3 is TGTGCCAGCAGCGCAAGGGACAGACAATACACTGAAGCTTTCTTT. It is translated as CASSARDRQYTEAFF.

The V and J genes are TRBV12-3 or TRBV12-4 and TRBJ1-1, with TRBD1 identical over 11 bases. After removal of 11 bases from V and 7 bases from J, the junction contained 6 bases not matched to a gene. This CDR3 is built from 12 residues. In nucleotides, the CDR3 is TGTGCCGCAGGACAGGGGGCACTTGAAGCTTTCTTT. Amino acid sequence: CAAGQGALEAFF.